The clone carrying this T cell receptor beta chain was seen a handful of times. What it binds is not known. The ends were cut back, 6 bases at V and 7 bases at J, with 16 bases in the middle. The CDR3 length is 14 residues. Germline assignment: CDR1 MNHNY and CDR2 SVGAGI (reference sequence). The source of the sample is a study of beta chain features in type 1 diabetes. Study context: Healthy donors resembled patients in age, gender and cell yields.

Sorting based on CD45RO/CCR7/CD25/CD127/CD95/CD27 separated CD4+ naive, central memory, regulatory and stem cell-like memory cells. Study-wide points: A possible short-template PCR bias applies equally to patients and controls.

The whole isolated RNA underwent reverse transcription, so sequencing captured expressed TCRB transcripts. The assay was immunoSEQ multiplex PCR, and TCRdb's table has in-frame clones only and misses some. The sample consists of approximately 140,000 clones, 6.9% of them appearing once. The chain recombines TRBV6-6 with TRBJ1-5; D is uncertain. The receptor's source is a woman under 40 in good health. Sequenced sample: central memory CD4+ T cells from blood. CDR3 nucleotide sequence: TGTGCCAGCAGCCCGGACTCCCGAAAACAGCCCCAGCATTTT. As protein: CASSPDSRKQPQHF.